The sample holds a few counts of the clone carrying this TCR beta chain. Its antigen is unknown. Sample-barcoded 5' priming and a J-beta primer mix drove a second PCR of roughly 7 to 11 cycles. Each cDNA molecule received a tag from a template-switch adaptor that had 12 random nucleotides. TCRdb reanalysed the 5' RACE reads using MiXCR and keeps one entry per CDR3 protein. Of over 700,000 distinct CDR3 sequences listed, 50% to 65% were seen once; the top ten hold roughly 40%. The data were obtained in a study of blood T cells in healthy people across ages. Study-wide findings and caveats: Older individuals had lower TCR beta diversity per million T cells (the decline was roughly linear). It was not known whether donors were CMV positive (a possible confounder of expanded clonotype changes). Estimated diversity that came from one million T cells was considered an underestimate.

Sequencing was carried out using blood. This TCR came from a man older than 75 in good health.

In nucleotides, the CDR3 is TGCAGTGCTAGTCCTCTCTCCTACGAGCAGTACTTC. Its translation: CSASPLSYEQYF. The rearrangement joins TRBV20-1 to TRBJ2-7, with unresolved D. This CDR3 contains 12 residues. Per the germline V gene, CDR1 is DFQATT and CDR2 is SNEGSKA (reference sequence). V lost 3 bases, J lost 0 bases, and 6 bases lay in between.